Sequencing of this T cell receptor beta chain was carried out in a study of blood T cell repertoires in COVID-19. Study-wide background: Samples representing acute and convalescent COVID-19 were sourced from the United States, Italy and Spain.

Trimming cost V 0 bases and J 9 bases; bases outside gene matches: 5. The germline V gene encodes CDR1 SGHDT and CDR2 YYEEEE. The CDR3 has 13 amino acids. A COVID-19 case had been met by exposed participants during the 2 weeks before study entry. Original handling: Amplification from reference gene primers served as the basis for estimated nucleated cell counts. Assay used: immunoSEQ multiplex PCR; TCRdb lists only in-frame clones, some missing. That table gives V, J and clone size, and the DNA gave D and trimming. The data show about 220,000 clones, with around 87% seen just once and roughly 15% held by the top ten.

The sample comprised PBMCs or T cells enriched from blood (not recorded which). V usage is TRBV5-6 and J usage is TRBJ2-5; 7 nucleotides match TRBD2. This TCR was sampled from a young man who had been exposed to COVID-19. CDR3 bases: TGTGCCAGCAGCTTGGTTGGGGGGAGGGCCCAGTACTTC. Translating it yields CASSLVGGRAQYF.